This T cell receptor beta chain stems from a study of human T cells and chemical hapten exposure. There are a few counts of this clonotype. The V gene's germline CDR1 is SGHRS and CDR2 YFSETQ. This CDR3 has 15 amino acids. V was clipped by 2 bases and J by 1 base; unmatched bases: 2. The time point: patch test 1, 2 weeks after DPC sensitization. Sample treatment: therapeutic diphenylcyclopropenone sensitization with weekly scalp DPC. Donors were 18 to 70-year-old alopecia patients suitable for DPC. TCRdb fed the RACE reads into MiXCR, producing one record per CDR3 protein. The repertoire holds around 52,000 distinct CDR3 sequences, 9% to 9.5% seen once, with 13% in the top ten.

The chain joins TRBV5-1 to TRBJ2-1; 8 bases are a match to TRBD2. The receptor was isolated from a woman aged 40 to 55 with alopecia areata. Some clones in this sample may be carry-over from other donors' samples. Source: whole blood, taken in connection with sensitization to the hapten diphenylcyclopropenone (DPC). CDR3 residues: CASSLAGESYNEQFF. The DNA for the CDR3 is TGCGCCAGCAGCTTAGCGGGGGAATCCTACAATGAGCAGTTCTTC.